This is a list of T cell receptor beta chains from one sample in a study of blood T cell repertoires in COVID-19. The data were produced by immunoSEQ multiplex PCR, yet TCRdb's version contains in-frame clones alone and is incomplete. The sample has some 220,000 clones, approximately 90% seen once. Sequencing was carried out using PBMCs or T cells enriched from blood (not recorded which). These receptors originate from a middle-aged woman with acute COVID-19. Both conserved end residues are part of each CDR3. A D gene is named only where the DNA matches it firmly. Size values are once, few and many counts, or a class for expanded clones, and some rows have none.

>few|TRBD1|TRBJ1-1|TRBV7-3
CASSLSYRGAEAFF
TGTGCCAGCAGCTTATCATACAGGGGAGCTGAAGCTTTCTTT
>NA|NA|TRBJ2-5|TRBV3-1/TRBV3-2
CASSQRTVRETQYF
TGTGCCAGCAGCCAGAGGACAGTCCGAGAGACCCAGTACTTC
>once|NA|TRBJ2-3|TRBV25-1
CASSDRHELSTDTQYF
TGTGCCAGCAGTGATCGACACGAACTTAGCACAGATACGCAGTATTTT
>NA|TRBD1|TRBJ1-2|TRBV9
CASSNAQGQGVGRYGYTF
TGTGCCAGCAGCAACGCCCAGGGACAGGGGGTTGGCAGGTATGGCTACACCTTC
>NA|NA|TRBJ1-6|TRBV6-5
CASATDYNSPLHF
TGTGCCAGCGCGACAGATTATAATTCACCCCTCCACTTT
>NA|NA|TRBJ1-6|TRBV30
CAWMGRTTYNSPLHF
TGTGCCTGGATGGGCAGGACTACCTATAATTCACCCCTCCACTTT
>once|NA|TRBJ1-2|TRBV2
CASRAARFKGGYTF
TGTGCCAGCAGAGCGGCCAGATTCAAGGGTGGCTACACCTTC
>NA|TRBD2|TRBJ2-3|TRBV7-8
CASSFREGLAGVHSTDTQYF
TGTGCCAGCAGCTTCAGAGAAGGGTTAGCGGGGGTCCACAGCACAGATACGCAGTATTTT
>NA|TRBD2|TRBJ2-3|TRBV19
CATSPTSGVVDTQYF
TGTGCCACCTCCCCAACTAGCGGGGTCGTAGATACGCAGTATTTT
>NA|TRBD1|TRBJ2-2|TRBV2
CASNRGSGQRVTGELFF
TGTGCCAGCAATAGGGGGTCGGGACAGAGGGTCACCGGGGAGCTGTTTTTT
>NA|TRBD2|TRBJ2-5|TRBV5-1
CASSLSGTRAETQYF
TGCGCCAGCAGCTTGTCCGGGACTAGAGCAGAGACCCAGTACTTC
>few|NA|TRBJ2-2|TRBV6-5
CASSRDTAGELFF
TGTGCCAGCAGTAGGGACACCGCCGGGGAGCTGTTTTTT
>NA|NA|TRBJ2-3|TRBV25-1
CASSAVTDTQYF
TGTGCCAGCAGTGCCGTCACAGATACGCAGTATTTT
>NA|NA|TRBJ1-2|TRBV30
CAWSVNGGTTNYGYTF
TGTGCCTGGAGTGTAAACGGGGGAACAACTAACTATGGCTACACCTTC
>NA|NA|TRBJ1-1|TRBV19
CASSIERTEAFF
TGTGCCAGTAGTATTGAGAGAACTGAAGCTTTCTTT
>NA|TRBD1|TRBJ1-4|TRBV9
CASSDGQGRGEKLFF
TGTGCCAGCAGCGACGGACAGGGGAGAGGCGAAAAACTGTTTTTT
>once|NA|TRBJ2-5|TRBV5-1
CASSSVAGFQETQYF
TGCGCCAGCAGCTCAGTTGCAGGTTTCCAAGAGACCCAGTACTTC
>few|NA|TRBJ2-2|TRBV7-3
CASSLTSGTGELFF
TGTGCCAGCAGCTTAACCTCCGGGACCGGGGAGCTGTTTTTT
>NA|NA|TRBJ2-5|TRBV19
CASSILGGETQYF
TGTGCCAGTAGTATTCTGGGAGGTGAGACCCAGTACTTC
>NA|TRBD1|TRBJ1-2|TRBV9
CASSGKTGTANYGYTF
TGTGCCAGCAGCGGAAAAACCGGGACAGCTAACTATGGCTACACCTTC
>once|NA|TRBJ2-2|TRBV11-1
CASSLGYSQAGELFF
TGTGCCAGCAGCTTAGGGTATAGTCAGGCCGGGGAGCTGTTTTTT
>NA|NA|TRBJ1-6|TRBV12-3/TRBV12-4
CASSSGSPLHF
TGTGCCAGCAGTTCCGGTTCACCCCTCCACTTT
>few|NA|TRBJ1-4|TRBV7-3
CASSLMPGANEKLFF
TGTGCCAGCAGCTTGATGCCGGGAGCTAATGAAAAACTGTTTTTT
>NA|TRBD1|TRBJ2-1|TRBV7-2
CASSLEGQGAEQFF
TGTGCCAGCAGCTTAGAGGGTCAGGGGGCTGAGCAGTTCTTC
>NA|TRBD1|TRBJ1-2|TRBV2
CASITGQGNYGYTF
TGTGCCAGCATAACGGGACAGGGAAACTATGGCTACACCTTC
>once|NA|TRBJ2-5|TRBV5-5
CASSLGAQETQYF
TGTGCCAGCAGCCTGGGGGCCCAAGAGACCCAGTACTTC
>NA|TRBD2|TRBJ2-1|TRBV4-1
CASSQPGTSSEQFF
TGCGCCAGCAGCCAACCCGGGACTAGCAGTGAGCAGTTCTTC
>NA|TRBD2|TRBJ2-1|TRBV9
CASSAEGTSGGDEQFF
TGTGCCAGCAGCGCCGAGGGGACTAGCGGGGGGGATGAGCAGTTCTTC